Listed below are T cell receptor beta chains from one sample, sequenced in a study of blood T cells in healthy people across ages. TCRdb processed the 5' RACE reads anew with MiXCR; each CDR3 protein has one entry. There are about 930,000 distinct CDR3 sequences in the sample; around 29% occur only once, and around 9.6% lies in the top ten. These data also formed part of another study, on T cells of mothers and their children.

Sequenced material: blood. The receptors originated from a woman aged 40 to 50 in good health. CDR3s include the opening cysteine and the closing phenylalanine or tryptophan. The D gene is left open where the match is weak. Clone size, where shown, is once, few, many, or a class for clones that have expanded.

many | TRBJ2-7 | TRBV11-1 | NA | CASSLSDGSSYEQYF | TGTGCCAGCAGCTTATCGGACGGGAGCTCCTACGAGCAGTACTTC
many | TRBJ1-2 | TRBV27 | NA | CASSLSLGKGYGYTF | TGTGCCAGCAGTTTATCTTTGGGGAAAGGCTATGGCTACACCTTC
NA | TRBJ1-1 | TRBV7-8 | NA | CASSLTRGPMVTEAFF | TGTGCCAGCAGCCTCACAAGAGGACCAATGGTCACTGAAGCTTTCTTT
NA | TRBJ2-3 | TRBV28 | TRBD1 | CASSTTGAITDTQYF | TGTGCCAGCAGTACCACAGGGGCCATCACAGATACGCAGTATTTT
few | TRBJ2-7 | TRBV15 | NA | CATSRDRQGSRQYF | TGTGCCACCAGCAGAGATCGTCAGGGCTCGAGGCAGTACTTC
few | TRBJ1-2 | TRBV28 | NA | CASSLETLGYTF | TGTGCCAGCAGTTTGGAGACACTTGGCTACACCTTC
many | TRBJ2-7 | TRBV7-2 | TRBD2 | CASSHSGGAPYEQYF | TGTGCCAGCAGCCACAGCGGGGGGGCCCCCTACGAGCAGTACTTC
NA | TRBJ1-1 | TRBV5-1 | TRBD1 | CASSSPDRGKTEAFF | TGCGCCAGCAGCTCACCAGACAGGGGAAAAACTGAAGCTTTCTTT
NA | TRBJ1-2 | TRBV7-9 | NA | CASSAPQNIYGYTF | TGTGCCAGCAGCGCCCCACAGAATATCTATGGCTACACCTTC
NA | TRBJ1-3 | TRBV7-9 | NA | CASSLEQLSSGNTIYF | TGTGCCAGCAGCTTAGAACAGTTGAGCTCTGGAAACACCATATATTTT
few | TRBJ1-6 | TRBV13 | NA | CASSRRGSSYNSPLHF | TGTGCCAGCAGCCGACGGGGCAGCTCCTATAATTCACCCCTCCACTTT
few | TRBJ1-1 | TRBV5-1 | NA | CASSSERGSMNTEAFF | TGCGCCAGCAGCTCGGAACGCGGGAGTATGAACACTGAAGCTTTCTTT
many | TRBJ2-7 | TRBV7-9 | TRBD1 | CASSRDSYYEQYF | TGTGCCAGCAGCCGGGACAGCTACTACGAGCAGTACTTC
NA | TRBJ1-2 | TRBV7-2 | TRBD1 | CASSLLEGAPGYTF | TGTGCCAGCAGCCTCCTCGAGGGGGCCCCTGGCTACACCTTC
many | TRBJ2-6 | TRBV5-6 | TRBD1 | CASSYRTGGSGANVLTF | TGTGCCAGCAGCTATAGGACAGGGGGCTCTGGGGCCAACGTCCTGACTTTC
many | TRBJ2-6 | TRBV2 | NA | CARGASGANVLTF | TGTGCCAGGGGGGCCTCTGGGGCCAACGTCCTGACTTTC
few | TRBJ1-5 | TRBV9 | TRBD1 | CASSVEGGYQPQHF | TGTGCCAGCAGCGTAGAAGGGGGCTATCAGCCCCAGCATTTT
NA | TRBJ2-6 | TRBV7-9 | TRBD1 | CASSLPGGRGANVLTF | TGTGCCAGCAGCTTACCAGGGGGCCGTGGGGCCAACGTCCTGACTTTC
many | TRBJ1-5 | TRBV10-3 | NA | CAISETGGNQPQHF | TGTGCCATCAGTGAGACAGGAGGCAATCAGCCCCAGCATTTT
few | TRBJ1-2 | TRBV7-9 | NA | CASSLVGDASTF | TGTGCCAGCAGCTTAGTAGGTGACGCTTCCACCTTC
many | TRBJ1-5 | TRBV7-3 | NA | CASSSGAGQPQHF | TGTGCCAGCAGCTCGGGGGCGGGACAGCCCCAGCATTTT
once | TRBJ1-1 | TRBV12-5 | TRBD1 | CASGLTGTGETEAFF | TGTGCTAGTGGTTTGACGGGGACAGGGGAAACTGAAGCTTTCTTT
once | TRBJ2-3 | TRBV12-3/TRBV12-4 | TRBD2 | CASSAGWRGTTDTQYF | TGTGCCAGCAGTGCTGGTTGGCGGGGGACCACAGATACGCAGTATTTT
NA | TRBJ2-6 | TRBV7-9 | NA | CASSIQRLTF | TGTGCCAGCAGCATACAGCGCCTGACTTTC
NA | TRBJ2-3 | TRBV29-1 | NA | CSVETVGTQYF | TGCAGCGTAGAGACAGTAGGTACGCAGTATTTT
few | TRBJ2-7 | TRBV7-2 | NA | CASSLAWAASYEQYF | TGTGCCAGCAGCTTAGCGTGGGCGGCCTCCTACGAGCAGTACTTC
few | TRBJ2-7 | TRBV7-3 | NA | CASSPSPNTYEQYF | TGTGCCAGCAGCCCGTCCCCCAACACCTACGAGCAGTACTTC
NA | TRBJ1-1 | TRBV4-3 | TRBD1 | CASSQDPGGRYTEAFF | TGCGCCAGCAGCCAAGATCCAGGGGGCAGGTACACTGAAGCTTTCTTT
NA | TRBJ2-1 | TRBV20-1 | NA | CSARDFAGAINEQFF | TGCAGTGCTAGAGACTTCGCGGGGGCTATAAATGAGCAGTTCTTC
once | TRBJ1-2 | TRBV30 | NA | CAWSRLRNTNYGYTF | TGTGCCTGGAGTCGGCTGAGAAACACTAACTATGGCTACACCTTC
many | TRBJ2-5 | TRBV25-1 | NA | CASSAKGVQETQYF | TGTGCCAGCAGCGCCAAGGGGGTACAAGAGACCCAGTACTTC
NA | TRBJ2-1 | TRBV7-9 | NA | CASSLDARYNEQFF | TGTGCCAGCAGCTTAGACGCGAGATACAATGAGCAGTTCTTC
NA | TRBJ1-4 | TRBV12-3/TRBV12-4 | NA | CASSLVGRDEKLFF | TGTGCCAGCAGTTTGGTTGGCCGAGATGAAAAACTGTTTTTT
many | TRBJ2-5 | TRBV11-2 | TRBD2 | CASSLYPGARGSGVQETQYF | TGTGCCAGCAGCTTATACCCGGGGGCGAGGGGTAGCGGGGTCCAAGAGACCCAGTACTTC
few | TRBJ2-3 | TRBV12-3/TRBV12-4 | NA | CASSRSGTDTQYF | TGTGCCAGCAGTAGGTCGGGCACAGATACGCAGTATTTT
NA | TRBJ1-2 | TRBV5-1 | TRBD1 | CASSQRTGTYGYTF | TGCGCCAGCAGCCAGAGGACAGGGACCTATGGCTACACCTTC
NA | TRBJ2-5 | TRBV7-9 | TRBD2 | CASSWGLAGETQYF | TGTGCCAGCAGCTGGGGACTAGCGGGAGAGACCCAGTACTTC
NA | TRBJ2-7 | TRBV20-1 | NA | CSASPQTYEQYF | TGCAGTGCTAGTCCGCAGACCTACGAGCAGTACTTC
NA | TRBJ2-1 | TRBV7-9 | NA | CASSLAQGYNEQFF | TGTGCCAGCAGCTTAGCTCAGGGTTACAATGAGCAGTTCTTC
NA | TRBJ2-4 | TRBV11-1 | NA | CASRHDGGAGSYNEQYF | TGTGCCAGCCGCCACGATGGGGGGGCTGGCTCCTACAATGAGCAGTACTTC
NA | TRBJ1-1 | TRBV20-1 | NA | CSATPGTSFSAFF | TGCAGTGCCACGCCGGGGACATCCTTCAGTGCTTTCTTT
few | TRBJ2-3 | TRBV5-1 | NA | CASSPPGTASDTQYF | TGCGCCAGCTCTCCCCCGGGAACTGCTTCAGATACGCAGTATTTT
many | TRBJ2-7 | TRBV15 | NA | CATSREIGEQYF | TGTGCCACCAGCAGAGAGATAGGCGAGCAGTACTTC
few | TRBJ1-2 | TRBV7-2 | NA | CASSFNTGNYGYTF | TGTGCCAGCAGCTTCAATACAGGGAACTATGGCTACACCTTC
many | TRBJ2-7 | TRBV12-3/TRBV12-4 | TRBD2 | CASSPLRGGIDEQYF | TGTGCCAGCAGTCCTCTTCGGGGAGGGATCGACGAGCAGTACTTC
NA | TRBJ2-3 | TRBV20-1 | TRBD2 | CSARDGARLAGASTDTQYF | TGCAGTGCTAGAGATGGGGCCCGACTAGCGGGGGCAAGCACAGATACGCAGTATTTT
many | TRBJ1-5 | TRBV20-1 | NA | CSARDPRARDQPQHF | TGCAGTGCTAGAGATCCCCGGGCGCGGGATCAGCCCCAGCATTTT
many | TRBJ1-2 | TRBV10-3 | NA | CAISESDQYGYTF | TGTGCCATCAGTGAGTCCGACCAGTATGGCTACACCTTC
many | TRBJ2-5 | TRBV7-2 | TRBD2 | CASSLQRGSQETQYF | TGTGCCAGCAGCTTACAGCGGGGGAGCCAAGAGACCCAGTACTTC
few | TRBJ1-6 | TRBV28 | NA | CASSLSTNLRNSPLHF | TGTGCCAGCAGTTTATCGACCAACCTGCGGAATTCACCCCTCCACTTT
NA | TRBJ2-1 | TRBV28 | TRBD2 | CASSLGISGGPSSYNEQFF | TGTGCCAGCAGTTTGGGCATTAGCGGGGGGCCTAGCTCCTACAATGAGCAGTTCTTC
many | TRBJ2-6 | TRBV6-2/TRBV6-3 | NA | CASSPPIYLQAFSGANVLTF | TGTGCCAGCAGTCCTCCTATATACCTACAGGCGTTCTCTGGGGCCAACGTCCTGACTTTC
few | TRBJ1-2 | TRBV28 | TRBD1 | CASSLPDRALYGYTF | TGTGCCAGCAGTCTACCGGACAGGGCTCTATATGGCTACACCTTC
many | TRBJ2-4 | TRBV20-1 | NA | CSARLAGTHGNIQYF | TGCAGTGCTAGATTAGCCGGGACGCATGGAAACATTCAGTACTTC
NA | TRBJ2-2 | TRBV12-3/TRBV12-4 | NA | CASVWGGHTGELFF | TGTGCCAGCGTCTGGGGGGGGCACACCGGGGAGCTGTTTTTT